The 17 T cell receptor beta chains presented below share a single source sample, sequenced in a study of beta chain features in type 1 diabetes. What was sequenced were expressed TCRB transcripts, since all of the isolated RNA had been reverse transcribed. Generated by immunoSEQ multiplex PCR, the TCRdb table keeps only in-frame clones and is missing some. The profile covers around 400,000 clones, with about 16% appearing a single time and around 0.02% taken by the ten largest. The specimen sequenced was naive CD4+ T cells from blood. The receptors here all came from a woman aged 18-29 years in good health.

This clone was seen a few times. V is TRBV30 and J is TRBJ1-5, with 11 bases identical to TRBD1. V lost 3 bases to trimming and J lost 4 bases; unmatched junction nucleotides: 5. This CDR3 comprises 15 residues. Germline V lookup: CDR1 GTSNPN, CDR2 SVGIG (reference sequence). CDR3 residues: CAWSQGQGANQPQHF. CDR3 sequence (DNA): TGTGCCTGGAGCCAAGGACAGGGGGCGAATCAGCCCCAGCATTTT.

This clone was recorded a few times. This chain connects TRBV19 to TRBJ2-7; 8 positions agree with TRBD2. The CDR3 contains 15 residues. V shed 1 base, J shed 2 bases, and the junction held 4 bases outside the gene matches. CDR1 and CDR2 (germline): LNHDA, SQIVND (reference sequence). The CDR3 loop is CASSIGHSGAYEQYF. CDR3 bases: TGTGCCAGTAGTATAGGCCATAGCGGGGCCTACGAGCAGTACTTC.

Only a few counts were recorded for this clone. At one end the junction does not follow the germline gene, possibly because of a read error. This chain uses TRBV7-9 with TRBJ1-2, with D perhaps matching TRBD1 (6 bases). The germline V gene has CDR1 SEHNR and CDR2 FQNEAQ (reference sequence). The CDR3 extends over 11 amino acids. The CDR3 nucleotides are TGTGCCAGCAGCTTACCAAGGACAGATTCCTTC. This encodes CASSLPRTDSF.

The chain couples TRBV30 to TRBJ2-1; 10 nucleotides align to TRBD1. J lost 6 bases, V lost 2 bases, and 7 bases had no gene match. Germline V lookup: CDR1 GTSNPN, CDR2 SVGIG (reference sequence). CDR3 length: 15 residues. This CDR3 reads CAWSTGTGEANEQFF. The CDR3 nucleotides are TGTGCCTGGAGTACCGGGACAGGGGAAGCCAATGAGCAGTTCTTC.

This clone has only a few counts. The chain links TRBV7-2 to TRBJ2-7; TRBD1 agrees at 8 bases. There are 15 residues in the CDR3. V shed 5 bases and J 5 bases; nucleotides not matched to a gene: 11. CDR1 SGHTA and CDR2 FQGNSA come from the germline V gene. The CDR3, as DNA: TGTGCCAGCAGCGCTCGGACAGGGCTCTTGGACGAGCAGTACTTC. It translates to CASSARTGLLDEQYF.

The chain joins TRBV2 to TRBJ2-1; 8 bases are a match to TRBD2. This CDR3 contains 15 residues. CDR1 and CDR2 from the germline V gene are SNHLY and FYNNEI. V dropped 2 bases and J dropped 9; count of bases not matched to a gene: 9. The CDR3 nucleotides read TGTGCCAGCAGTGAAATGGCGGGAGGAGGTTTTGAGCAGTTCTTC. This encodes CASSEMAGGGFEQFF.

This chain connects TRBV29-1 to TRBJ2-5; 9 nucleotides align to TRBD1. The CDR3 totals 13 residues. Per the germline V gene, CDR1 is SQVTM and CDR2 is ANQGSEA. This CDR3 reads CSAGTGSEETQYF. In DNA form, the CDR3 reads TGCAGTGCCGGGACAGGGTCAGAGGAGACCCAGTACTTC.

The chain joins TRBV4-2 to TRBJ2-7; TRBD2 agrees at 10 bases. This CDR3 is built from 15 residues. Trimming removed 6 bases from V and 0 bases from J; junction bases left unmatched: 5. Germline values: CDR1 LGHNA, CDR2 YNFKEQ. The CDR3, as DNA: TGTGCCAGCAGGGATGCTAGCGGGAGCTCCTACGAGCAGTACTTC. Its translation: CASRDASGSSYEQYF.

The rearrangement uses TRBV7-6 and TRBJ2-3; 9 positions match TRBD2. The CDR3 runs 15 residues. V trimming: 6 bases; J trimming: 1 base; junction bases outside the gene matches: 5. Germline CDR1 reads SGHVS; CDR2 reads FNYEAQ. CDR3 residues: CASSESGRRTDTQYF. The CDR3 DNA reads as TGTGCCAGCAGTGAAAGCGGGAGGCGCACAGATACGCAGTATTTT.

This clone was recorded a few times. The sample contains more than one DNA sequence encoding this CDR3. This chain joins TRBV5-6 and TRBJ2-5, with D hard to call. This CDR3 comprises 11 residues. Between the trimmed V and J ends, which lost 1 base and 4 bases, there was a span of 2 bases. Germline CDR1 SGHDT, CDR2 YYEEEE. The DNA for the CDR3 is TGTGCCAGCAGCTTGCTAGAGACCCAGTACTTC. Encoded protein: CASSLLETQYF.

This clone was detected a few times. J is TRBJ2-3 and V is TRBV19; D possibly corresponds to TRBD1 (6 bases). Trimming removed 5 bases at V and 7 bases at J, with 16 bases between. The CDR3 consists of 14 residues. Germline V gene data show CDR1 as LNHDA and CDR2 as SQIVND (reference sequence). CDR3 DNA sequence: TGTGCCAGTAGTGACCCGGGACAAAGCAATACGCAGTATTTT. This sequence encodes CASSDPGQSNTQYF.

The J gene is TRBJ2-7, the V gene TRBV5-6, with D unresolved. Germline CDR1 SGHDT, CDR2 YYEEEE. The CDR3 consists of 11 residues. The V end lost 0 bases, the J end lost 5 bases, and 3 bases lay between the germline ends. CDR3 in DNA: TGTGCCAGCAGCTTGGCCAACGAGCAGTACTTC. Residues: CASSLANEQYF.

The chain carries TRBV5-1 and TRBJ2-7; D perhaps matches TRBD1 (5 bases). Per germline, CDR1 SGHRS and CDR2 YFSETQ. With 0 bases removed from V and 3 bases from J, the gap between germline ends came to 10 bases. The CDR3 loop spans 14 amino acids. CDR3 in amino acids: CASSLARAGYEQYF. CDR3 coding DNA: TGCGCCAGCAGCTTGGCCAGGGCCGGCTACGAGCAGTACTTC.

V and J are TRBV2 and TRBJ2-1, with 14 bases fitting TRBD2. The ends lost 9 bases at V and 1 base at J; junction bases unmatched: 5. This CDR3 comprises 16 residues. From germline, CDR1 is SNHLY and CDR2 FYNNEI. The CDR3 DNA reads as TGTGCCAGGGGGACTAGCGGGAGAGGATCCTACAATGAGCAGTTCTTC. Translating gives CARGTSGRGSYNEQFF.

The chain has TRBV30 and TRBJ1-2, with 8 bases aligning to TRBD1. Losses at the gene ends were 7 bases for V and 7 bases for J; bases not matched to a gene: 8. Germline lookup yields CDR1 GTSNPN and CDR2 SVGIG (reference sequence). The CDR3 totals 12 residues. The CDR3 reads CAYQDRAAGYTF. DNA for the CDR3: TGTGCCTATCAGGACAGGGCGGCTGGCTACACCTTC.

This clone was counted between two and nine times. This chain links TRBV9 with TRBJ2-7, with 8 bases fitting TRBD2. The V and J ends lost 4 bases and 6 bases, in that order; junction bases with no gene match: 3. The germline gives CDR1 SGDLS, CDR2 YYNGEE. This CDR3 region has 12 residues. This CDR3 reads CASSPRGGEQYF. The CDR3 nucleotides are TGTGCCAGCAGCCCCCGGGGGGGCGAGCAGTACTTC.

The chain employs TRBV5-6 and TRBJ1-1; maybe TRBD1 (5 bases). The CDR3 totals 14 residues. Trimming removed 2 bases from V and 3 bases from J, with 11 bases in between. The germline CDR1 and CDR2 sequences are SGHDT and YYEEEE. The CDR3 DNA is TGTGCCAGCAGCTTTGGGCAGGGTGACACTGAAGCTTTCTTT. Residues: CASSFGQGDTEAFF. Together with reference TRBV5-6 and TRBJ1-1, the CDR3 gives the full variable domain: DAGVTQSPTHLIKTRGQQVTLRCSPKSGHDTVSWYQQALGQGPQFIFQYYEEEERQRGNFPDRFSGHQFPNYSSELNVNALLLGDSALYLCASSFGQGDTEAFFGQGTRLTVV.